This paragraph reports one TCR beta chain. As yet, its antigen is unknown. The CDR3 length is 16 residues. Trimming at V came to 3 bases and at J to 4 bases, leaving 9 bases not matched to a gene. Looked up from germline, CDR1 is SGDLS and CDR2 is YYNGEE. This record comes from a study of lymphopenia after photon versus proton radiotherapy. Study-wide results and caveats: In patients who died, overall survival fell as post-nadir TCR diversity dropped more.

Profiling relied on immunoSEQ multiplex PCR, and the TCRdb table lists in-frame clones only, not all of them. The sample holds about 62,000 clones, about 90% seen once. V is TRBV9 and J is TRBJ1-1; TRBD1 matches 10 bases. This receptor was obtained from an elderly man with esophageal cancer. The sample in question was peripheral blood, obtained from a patient treated with proton-based radiotherapy. CDR3 DNA sequence: TGTGCCAGCAGCGCGGACGGGACAGGGGTTGGCACTGAAGCTTTCTTT. This codes for CASSADGTGVGTEAFF.